These 15 T cell receptor beta chains share one sample of origin, sequenced in a study of CD8+ T cells in alopecia areata. cDNA reverse transcribed from extracted RNA served as the sequencing template. Libraries were prepared by immunoSEQ multiplex PCR; TCRdb keeps only in-frame clonotypes and omits some of them. The profile shows more than 200,000 clones, approximately 65% of them singletons. Treatment defined: oral pan-JAK inhibitor, 5-10 mg twice daily. The sequencing here drew on CD4+ T cells sorted from blood, taken between weeks 44 and 45, from a patient treated with tofacitinib. These TCRs come from a human donor with alopecia areata.

J is TRBJ2-2 and V is TRBV9; TRBD1 agrees at 7 bases. V shed 4 bases, J shed 3 bases, and the junction held 15 bases outside the gene matches. This CDR3 comprises 18 residues. The germline V gene encodes CDR1 SGDLS and CDR2 YYNGEE. As DNA, the CDR3 is TGTGCCAGCAGCACGCAGGACAGGTGGATTTCGGACACCGGGGAGCTGTTTTTT. It translates to CASSTQDRWISDTGELFF.

The CDR3: CASTNRQGGSGEQYF. In DNA, the CDR3 is TGTGCCAGTACTAACCGCCAGGGAGGGAGTGGCGAGCAGTACTTC. V and J are TRBV19 and TRBJ2-7; 7 bases line up with TRBD2. With V trimmed by 7 bases and J by 6 bases, 15 bases remained unmatched. This CDR3 is 15 amino acids long. Germline CDR1 reads LNHDA; CDR2 reads SQIVND (reference sequence). Drawing the rest from reference TRBV19 and TRBJ2-7, the complete variable domain is DGGITQSPKYLFRKEGQNVTLSCEQNLNHDAMYWYRQDPGQGLRLIYYSQIVNDFQKGDIAEGYSVSREKKESFPLTVTSAQKNPTAFYLCASTNRQGGSGEQYFGPGTRLTVT.

The sample holds a few counts of this clone. This chain uses TRBV2 with TRBJ1-5, with D uncertain. Trimming shortened V by 1 base and J by 3 bases, and 13 bases separated the two germline ends. The germline gives CDR1 SNHLY, CDR2 FYNNEI. The CDR3 loop spans 16 amino acids. Here the CDR3 DNA reads TGTGCCAGCAGTGAAGAGGTTGGCAGCCTCAATCAGCCCCAGCATTTT. Translating it yields CASSEEVGSLNQPQHF. The entire variable domain, with the rest obtained from reference TRBV2 and TRBJ1-5, is as follows: EPEVTQTPSHQVTQMGQEVILRCVPISNHLYFYWYRQILGQKVEFLVSFYNNEISEKSEIFDDQFSVERPDGSNFTLKIRSTKLEDSAMYFCASSEEVGSLNQPQHFGDGTRLSIL.

The chain carries TRBV6-5 and TRBJ1-5; no reliable D call. V gave up 4 bases and J gave up 6 bases, with 10 bases separating them. The CDR3 has 13 residues. Germline V gene data show CDR1 as MNHEY and CDR2 as SVGAGI. The CDR3 sequence: CASSLDVSQPQHF. CDR3 in DNA: TGTGCCAGCAGTTTAGACGTTTCTCAGCCCCAGCATTTT.

This clone was recorded a few times. The chain carries TRBV5-1 and TRBJ2-5; tentative D call: TRBD2 (6 bases). The germline CDR1 and CDR2 sequences are SGHRS and YFSETQ. The V gene lost 5 bases and the J gene lost 4 bases, with 6 bases spanning the gap. The CDR3 contains 11 residues. The CDR3 protein is CASREGETQYF. The CDR3 nucleotides read TGCGCCAGCAGGGAGGGAGAGACCCAGTACTTC.

V is TRBV2 and J is TRBJ2-2, with D perhaps matching TRBD1 (5 bases). V dropped 7 bases and J dropped 5 bases, with 14 bases sitting between them. The germline V gene has CDR1 SNHLY and CDR2 FYNNEI. There are 14 residues in the CDR3. The CDR3 DNA follows: TGTGCCAGCAATAAGGGGTCCAAGACCGGGGAGCTGTTTTTT. This sequence encodes CASNKGSKTGELFF.

V and J are TRBV9 and TRBJ2-7, with D possibly TRBD1 on 8 matching bases. The CDR3 runs to 16 residues. V lost 2 bases, J lost 4 bases, and 19 bases lay in between. Germline loops: CDR1 SGDLS, CDR2 YYNGEE. CDR3 nucleotides: TGTGCCAGCAGCGTGGGGGGGACAGGCAATGAGTACGAGCAGTACTTC. Residues: CASSVGGTGNEYEQYF.

This clone has more than one count but fewer than ten. The V and J genes are TRBV28 and TRBJ2-7, with TRBD2 as a possible D gene (6 bases). The CDR3 contains 12 residues. V was shortened by 6 bases and J by 9 bases, with 15 bases between the two germline ends. In germline, CDR1 is MDHEN, CDR2 SYDVKM. The CDR3 DNA reads TGTGCCAGCAGCCCCCTGGTGGGGGGGCAGTACTTC. Encoded protein: CASSPLVGGQYF.

J is TRBJ2-5 and V is TRBV2; a weak D match, TRBD1 (5 bases). V was clipped by 9 bases and J by 3 bases, with 17 bases between them. Germline V CDR1 and CDR2: SNHLY, FYNNEI. There are 14 residues in the CDR3. DNA of the CDR3: TGTGCCAGGATGATAACGACAGTAAAAGAGACCCAGTACTTC. As protein: CARMITTVKETQYF.

This rearrangement joins TRBV7-2 to TRBJ1-5, with D unclear. The V gene lost 7 bases and the J gene lost 6 bases, with 13 bases spanning the gap. This CDR3 comprises 13 residues. Germline CDR1 and CDR2: SGHTA and FQGNSA. DNA of the CDR3: TGTGCCAGCACCCCAGCGCGGGGTCAGCCCCAGCATTTT. It is translated as CASTPARGQPQHF.

The chain recombines TRBV5-1 with TRBJ1-1; unclear D gene. Germline CDR1 reads SGHRS; CDR2 reads YFSETQ. Trimming pared 0 bases from V and 0 bases from J, leaving 9 bases between. This CDR3 is 15 amino acids long. In DNA, the CDR3 is TGCGCCAGCAGCTTGGATGGGGTAATGAACACTGAAGCTTTCTTT. Translating gives CASSLDGVMNTEAFF.

The CDR3 nucleotides are TGTGCCAGTAGTTTCGGGACCTCGAACACTGAAGCTTTCTTT. Protein product: CASSFGTSNTEAFF. The rearrangement uses TRBV19 and TRBJ1-1, with a tentative D call TRBD1 (5 bases). The CDR3 consists of 14 residues. Deletions cut 5 bases from V and 1 base from J, with 11 bases between. The germline V gene has CDR1 LNHDA and CDR2 SQIVND (reference sequence).

Here the CDR3 DNA reads TGTGCCAGCAGCTCCGAGGGGGTAGCGTACGAGCAGTACTTC. It codes for CASSSEGVAYEQYF. The chain has TRBV5-6 and TRBJ2-7; possible D gene TRBD1, 6 bases. This CDR3 has 14 amino acids. V was trimmed by 3 bases and J by 4 bases, leaving 14 bases between them. Germline CDR1 SGHDT, CDR2 YYEEEE.

V gene TRBV6-5 combines with J gene TRBJ2-1, with TRBD1 matching over 9 bases. With 7 bases clipped from V and 15 bases from J, the junction kept 10 bases outside the gene matches. The CDR3 contains 12 residues. Germline V gene lookup returns CDR1 MNHEY and CDR2 SVGAGI. CDR3 loop: CASTSGTGYLFF. The CDR3 DNA reads as TGTGCCAGCACCTCCGGGACAGGGTATTTGTTCTTC.

This clone appeared a few times. The V and J genes are TRBV10-2 and TRBJ1-3; D gene ambiguous. The V gene lost 3 bases and the J gene lost 2 bases, with 11 bases spanning the gap. There are 15 residues in the CDR3. The germline V gene has CDR1 WSHSY and CDR2 SAAADI. The CDR3 protein is CASSEPGNPGNTIYF. CDR3 DNA sequence: TGCGCCAGCAGTGAACCCGGGAACCCTGGAAACACCATATATTTT.